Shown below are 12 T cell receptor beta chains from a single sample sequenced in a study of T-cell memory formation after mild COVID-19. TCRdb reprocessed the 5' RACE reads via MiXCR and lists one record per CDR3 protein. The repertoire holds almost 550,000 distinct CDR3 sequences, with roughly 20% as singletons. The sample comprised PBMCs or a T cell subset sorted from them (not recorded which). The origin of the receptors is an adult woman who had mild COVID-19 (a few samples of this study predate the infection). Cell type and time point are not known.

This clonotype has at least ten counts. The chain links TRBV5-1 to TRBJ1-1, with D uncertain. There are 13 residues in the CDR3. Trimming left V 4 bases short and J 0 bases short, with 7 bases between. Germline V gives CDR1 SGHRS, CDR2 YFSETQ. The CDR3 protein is CASSAGLNTEAFF. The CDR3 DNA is TGCGCCAGCAGCGCAGGCCTGAACACTGAAGCTTTCTTT.

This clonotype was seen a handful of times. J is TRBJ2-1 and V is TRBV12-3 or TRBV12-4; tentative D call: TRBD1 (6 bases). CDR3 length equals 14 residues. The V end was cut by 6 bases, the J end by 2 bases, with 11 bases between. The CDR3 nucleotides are TGTGCCAGCAGCCGGACAGAAGCCTACAATGAGCAGTTCTTC. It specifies CASSRTEAYNEQFF.

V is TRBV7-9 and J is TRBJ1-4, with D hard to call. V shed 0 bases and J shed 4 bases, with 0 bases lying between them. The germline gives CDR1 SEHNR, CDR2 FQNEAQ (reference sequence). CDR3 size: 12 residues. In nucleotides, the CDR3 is TGTGCCAGCAGCTTAGCTAATGAAAAACTGTTTTTT. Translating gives CASSLANEKLFF.

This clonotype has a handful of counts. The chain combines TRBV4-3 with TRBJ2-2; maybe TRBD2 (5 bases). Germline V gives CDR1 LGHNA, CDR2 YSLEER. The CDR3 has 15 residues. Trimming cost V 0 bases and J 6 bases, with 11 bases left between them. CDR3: CASSQDYTRPGELFF. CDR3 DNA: TGCGCCAGCAGCCAAGATTATACTAGACCCGGGGAGCTGTTTTTT.

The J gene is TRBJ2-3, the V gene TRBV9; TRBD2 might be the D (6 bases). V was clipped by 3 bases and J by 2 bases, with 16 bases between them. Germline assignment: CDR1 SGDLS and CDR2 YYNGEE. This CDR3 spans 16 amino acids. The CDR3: CASSGGGTGTTDTQYF. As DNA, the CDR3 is TGTGCCAGCAGCGGCGGAGGGACGGGAACCACAGATACGCAGTATTTT.

In DNA, the CDR3 is TGCGCCAGCAGCTTGTATTGGGGGACAGGGAGGTACAATGAGCAGTTCTTC. The encoded protein is CASSLYWGTGRYNEQFF. The V gene is TRBV5-1, the J gene TRBJ2-1; 9 positions agree with TRBD1. The V segment lost 1 base and the J segment 4 bases; nucleotides outside the gene matches: 9. The length of the CDR3 is 17 residues. Germline-derived CDR1 and CDR2 are SGHRS and YFSETQ.

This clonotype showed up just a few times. CDR3 sequence: CASSWGQGDNEQFF. The DNA for the CDR3 is TGCGCCAGCAGCTGGGGACAGGGTGACAATGAGCAGTTCTTC. The chain is built from TRBV5-1 and TRBJ2-1, with 9 bases aligning to TRBD1. The CDR3 contains 14 residues. The junction had 3 bases not matched to a gene; V was cut back by 3 bases and J by 5 bases. CDR1 and CDR2 (germline): SGHRS, YFSETQ.

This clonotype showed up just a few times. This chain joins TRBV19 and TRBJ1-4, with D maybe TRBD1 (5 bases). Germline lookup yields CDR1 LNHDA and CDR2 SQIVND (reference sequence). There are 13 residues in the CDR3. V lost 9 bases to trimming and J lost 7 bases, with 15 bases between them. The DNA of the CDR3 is TGTGCCAGCCTTGCGGGGCTTGGTGAAAAACTGTTTTTT. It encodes CASLAGLGEKLFF.

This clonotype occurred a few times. This CDR3 reads CAWQRYWGQGSYPSYEQYF. The CDR3 DNA reads as TGTGCCTGGCAGAGATACTGGGGACAGGGATCTTACCCCTCCTACGAGCAGTACTTC. The V gene is TRBV30, the J gene TRBJ2-7, with 9 bases lining up with TRBD1. V was pared by 5 bases and J by 0 bases, with 20 bases of the junction left unmatched. The CDR3 loop spans 19 amino acids. Germline CDR1 is GTSNPN and CDR2 is SVGIG (reference sequence).

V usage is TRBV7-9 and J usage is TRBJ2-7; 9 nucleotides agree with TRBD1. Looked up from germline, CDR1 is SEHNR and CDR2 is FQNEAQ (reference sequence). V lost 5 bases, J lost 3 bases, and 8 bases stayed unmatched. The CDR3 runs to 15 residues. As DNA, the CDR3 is TGTGCCAGCAGCAAACAGGGGGCTCGGGGCTACGAGCAGTACTTC. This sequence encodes CASSKQGARGYEQYF.

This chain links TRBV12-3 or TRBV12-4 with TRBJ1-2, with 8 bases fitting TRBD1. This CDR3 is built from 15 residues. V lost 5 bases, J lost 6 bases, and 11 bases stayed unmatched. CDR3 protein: CASSDRPGGRDGYTF. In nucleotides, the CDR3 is TGTGCCAGCAGTGATAGGCCAGGGGGCCGTGATGGCTACACCTTC.

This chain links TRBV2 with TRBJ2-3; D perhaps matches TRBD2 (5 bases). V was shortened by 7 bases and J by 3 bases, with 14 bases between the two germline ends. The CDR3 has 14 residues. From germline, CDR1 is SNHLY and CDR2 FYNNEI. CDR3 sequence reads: CASKTRELTDTQYF. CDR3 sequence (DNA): TGTGCCAGCAAAACAAGGGAGTTAACAGATACGCAGTATTTT. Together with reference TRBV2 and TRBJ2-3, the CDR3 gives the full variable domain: EPEVTQTPSHQVTQMGQEVILRCVPISNHLYFYWYRQILGQKVEFLVSFYNNEISEKSEIFDDQFSVERPDGSNFTLKIRSTKLEDSAMYFCASKTRELTDTQYFGPGTRLTVL.